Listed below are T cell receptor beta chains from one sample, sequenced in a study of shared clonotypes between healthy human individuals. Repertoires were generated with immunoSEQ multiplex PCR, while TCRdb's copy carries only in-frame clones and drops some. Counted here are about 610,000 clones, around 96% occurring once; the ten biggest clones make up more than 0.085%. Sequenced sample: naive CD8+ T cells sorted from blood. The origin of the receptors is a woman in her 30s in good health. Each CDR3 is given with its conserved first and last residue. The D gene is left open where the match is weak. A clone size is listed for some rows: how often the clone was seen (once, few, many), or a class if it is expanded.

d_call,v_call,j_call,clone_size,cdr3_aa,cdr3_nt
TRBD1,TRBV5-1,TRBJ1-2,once,CASSSTGQGYGYTF,TGCGCCAGCAGCTCAACCGGACAGGGCTATGGCTACACCTTC
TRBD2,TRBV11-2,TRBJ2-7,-,CASSRISGKTYEQYF,TGTGCCAGCAGCCGAATTAGCGGGAAGACCTACGAGCAGTACTTC
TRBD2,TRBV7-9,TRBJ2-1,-,CACRGLAGGNEQFF,TGTGCCTGTAGAGGCCTAGCGGGAGGGAATGAGCAGTTCTTC
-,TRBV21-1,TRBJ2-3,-,CASSSTGTVGRTDTQYF,TGTGCCAGCAGCTCTACCGGGACGGTGGGGCGCACAGATACGCAGTATTTT
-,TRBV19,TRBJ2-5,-,CASSGGTRRGQETQYF,TGTGCCAGTAGTGGGGGGACGCGCCGGGGCCAAGAGACCCAGTACTTC
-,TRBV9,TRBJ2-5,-,CASSVGSAQETQYF,TGTGCCAGCAGCGTAGGGAGCGCGCAAGAGACCCAGTACTTC
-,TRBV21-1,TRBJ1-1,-,CASSKVGPNTEAFF,TGTGCCAGCAGCAAGGTCGGTCCCAACACTGAAGCTTTCTTT
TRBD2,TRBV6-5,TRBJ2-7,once,CASSGGLAGEQYF,TGTGCCAGCAGTGGGGGACTAGCGGGAGAGCAGTACTTC
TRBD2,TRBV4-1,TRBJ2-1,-,CASSEAGGPYNEQFF,TGCGCCAGCAGCGAGGCGGGAGGGCCCTACAATGAGCAGTTCTTC
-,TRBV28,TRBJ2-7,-,CASSFPDGTYEQYF,TGTGCCAGCAGTTTCCCGGACGGGACCTACGAGCAGTACTTC
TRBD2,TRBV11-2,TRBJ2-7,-,CASSLEISGGYEQYF,TGTGCCAGCAGCTTAGAGATTAGCGGGGGCTACGAGCAGTACTTC
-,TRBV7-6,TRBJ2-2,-,CASDKSGAGELFF,TGTGCCAGCGATAAGTCTGGGGCCGGGGAGCTGTTTTTT
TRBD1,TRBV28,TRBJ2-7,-,CASSFGQGVPYEQYF,TGTGCCAGCAGTTTCGGACAGGGGGTGCCCTACGAGCAGTACTTC
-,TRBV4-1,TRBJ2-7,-,CASSPRDETYEQYF,TGCGCCAGCAGCCCCCGGGATGAGACCTACGAGCAGTACTTC
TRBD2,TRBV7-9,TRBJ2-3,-,CASSFFWASGEDTQYF,TGTGCCAGCAGTTTCTTCTGGGCTAGCGGGGAAGATACGCAGTATTTT
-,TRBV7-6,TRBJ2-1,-,CASSLEGPSVGSYNEQFF,TGTGCCAGCAGCTTAGAAGGTCCTAGCGTTGGATCCTACAATGAGCAGTTCTTC
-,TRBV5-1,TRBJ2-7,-,CASSLGLHYEQYF,TGCGCCAGCAGCTTAGGACTCCACTACGAGCAGTACTTC
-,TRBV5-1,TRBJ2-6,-,CASSPGQGNGANVLTF,TGCGCCAGCAGCCCCGGGCAGGGGAATGGGGCCAACGTCCTGACTTTC
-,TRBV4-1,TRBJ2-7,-,CASSQDRTGSSYEQYF,TGCGCCAGCAGCCAAGACAGGACGGGTAGCTCCTACGAGCAGTACTTC
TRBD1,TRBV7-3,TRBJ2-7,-,CASSSTGGGEQYF,TGTGCCAGCAGTTCGACAGGGGGCGGCGAGCAGTACTTC
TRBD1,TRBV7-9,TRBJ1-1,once,CASSTGRDRAEAFF,TGTGCCAGCAGCACAGGGCGGGACAGGGCTGAAGCTTTCTTT
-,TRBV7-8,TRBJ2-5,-,CASSGGSHQETQYF,TGTGCCAGCAGCGGTGGATCGCACCAAGAGACCCAGTACTTC
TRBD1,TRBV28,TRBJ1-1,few,CATGQGENTEAFF,TGTGCCACGGGACAGGGTGAGAACACTGAAGCTTTCTTT
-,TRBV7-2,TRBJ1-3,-,CASSTRGYSGNTIYF,TGTGCCAGCAGCACGCGGGGGTACTCTGGAAACACCATATATTTT
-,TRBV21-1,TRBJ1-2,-,CASSHLQGTYGYTF,TGTGCCAGCAGCCACCTACAGGGAACCTATGGCTACACCTTC
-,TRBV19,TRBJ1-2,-,CASSRTSNYGYTF,TGTGCCAGTAGTAGAACAAGTAACTATGGCTACACCTTC
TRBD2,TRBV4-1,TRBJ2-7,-,CASSQTTSGSEQYF,TGCGCCAGCAGCCAGACCACTAGCGGGAGCGAGCAGTACTTC